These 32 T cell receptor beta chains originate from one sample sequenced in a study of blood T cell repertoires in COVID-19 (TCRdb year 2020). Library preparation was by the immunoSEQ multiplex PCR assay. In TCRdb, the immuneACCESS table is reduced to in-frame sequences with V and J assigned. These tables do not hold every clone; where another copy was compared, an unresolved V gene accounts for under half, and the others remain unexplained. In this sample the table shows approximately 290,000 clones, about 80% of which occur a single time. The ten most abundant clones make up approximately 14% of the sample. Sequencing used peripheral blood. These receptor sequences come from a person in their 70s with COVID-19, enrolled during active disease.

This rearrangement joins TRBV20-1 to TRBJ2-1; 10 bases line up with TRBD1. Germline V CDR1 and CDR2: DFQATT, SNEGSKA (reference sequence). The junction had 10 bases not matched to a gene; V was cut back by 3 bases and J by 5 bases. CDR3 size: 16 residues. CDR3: CSASPRTGGINNEQFF. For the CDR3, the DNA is TGCAGTGCTAGTCCACGGACAGGGGGTATCAACAATGAGCAGTTCTTC.

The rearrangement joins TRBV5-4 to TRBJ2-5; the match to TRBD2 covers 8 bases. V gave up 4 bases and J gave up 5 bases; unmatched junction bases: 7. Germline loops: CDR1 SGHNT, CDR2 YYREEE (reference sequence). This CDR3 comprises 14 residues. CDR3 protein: CASSPGGGFETQYF. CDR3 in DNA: TGTGCCAGCAGCCCGGGCGGGGGGTTTGAGACCCAGTACTTC.

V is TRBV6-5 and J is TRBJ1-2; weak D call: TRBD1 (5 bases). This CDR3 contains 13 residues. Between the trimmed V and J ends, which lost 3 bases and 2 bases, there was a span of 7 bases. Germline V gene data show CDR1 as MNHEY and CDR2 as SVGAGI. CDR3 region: CASSYSGNYGYTF. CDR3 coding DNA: TGTGCCAGCAGTTATTCAGGGAACTATGGCTACACCTTC.

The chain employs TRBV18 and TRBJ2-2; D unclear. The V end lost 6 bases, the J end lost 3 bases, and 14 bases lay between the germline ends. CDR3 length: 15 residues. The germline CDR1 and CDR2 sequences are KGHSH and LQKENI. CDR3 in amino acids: CASSRLGLDTGELFF. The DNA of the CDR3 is TGTGCCAGCTCGCGGCTGGGTTTGGACACCGGGGAGCTGTTTTTT. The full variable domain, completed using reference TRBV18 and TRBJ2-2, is NAGVMQNPRHLVRRRGQEARLRCSPMKGHSHVYWYRQLPEEGLKFMVYLQKENIIDESGMPKERFSAEFPKEGPSILRIQQVVRGDSAAYFCASSRLGLDTGELFFGEGSRLTVL.

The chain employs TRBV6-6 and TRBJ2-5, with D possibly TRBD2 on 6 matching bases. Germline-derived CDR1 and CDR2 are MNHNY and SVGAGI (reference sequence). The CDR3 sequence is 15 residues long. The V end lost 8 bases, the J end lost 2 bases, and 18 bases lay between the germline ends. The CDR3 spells CASGMGGALQETQYF. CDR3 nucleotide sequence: TGTGCCAGCGGGATGGGAGGAGCCCTACAAGAGACCCAGTACTTC.

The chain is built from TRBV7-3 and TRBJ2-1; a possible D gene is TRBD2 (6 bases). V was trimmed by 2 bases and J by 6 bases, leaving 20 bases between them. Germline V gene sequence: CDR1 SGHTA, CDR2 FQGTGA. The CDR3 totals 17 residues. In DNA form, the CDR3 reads TGTGCCAGCAGCTTAGGGGCCGGATGGAGGGTTGGCAATGAGCAGTTCTTC. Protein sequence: CASSLGAGWRVGNEQFF.

For the CDR3, the DNA is TGTGCCAGCAGCTCCAGGGTTAACTATGGCTACACCTTC. It is translated as CASSSRVNYGYTF. This chain links TRBV7-2 with TRBJ1-2; maybe TRBD1 (5 bases). V lost 4 bases to trimming and J lost 1 base, with 7 bases between them. Germline CDR1 is SGHTA and CDR2 is FQGNSA. This CDR3 is 13 amino acids long.

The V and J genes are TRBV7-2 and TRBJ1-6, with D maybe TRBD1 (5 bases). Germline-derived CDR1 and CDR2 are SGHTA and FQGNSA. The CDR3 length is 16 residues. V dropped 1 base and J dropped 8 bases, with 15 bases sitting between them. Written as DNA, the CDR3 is TGTGCCAGCAGCTTAGAACCCGCCGCGGGACATTCACCCCTCCACTTT. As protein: CASSLEPAAGHSPLHF. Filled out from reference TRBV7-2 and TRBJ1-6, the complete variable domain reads GAGVSQSPSNKVTEKGKDVELRCDPISGHTALYWYRQSLGQGLEFLIYFQGNSAPDKSGLPSDRFSAERTGGSVSTLTIQRTQQEDSAVYLCASSLEPAAGHSPLHFGNGTRLTVT.

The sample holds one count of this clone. CDR3 region: CASSPYGGQDFTGELFF. The CDR3 nucleotides are TGTGCCAGCAGCCCCTACGGGGGACAGGATTTCACCGGGGAGCTGTTTTTT. This rearrangement joins TRBV21-1 to TRBJ2-2; the table names TRBD1, a call not compared with the DNA. TRBV21-1 is annotated as a pseudogene. The CDR3 spans 17 residues.

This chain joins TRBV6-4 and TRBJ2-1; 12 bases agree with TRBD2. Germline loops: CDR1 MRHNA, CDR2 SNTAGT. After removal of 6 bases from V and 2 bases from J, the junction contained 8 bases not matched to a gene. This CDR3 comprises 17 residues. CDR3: CASSPTTSGSAYNEQFF. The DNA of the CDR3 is TGTGCCAGCAGCCCCACGACTAGCGGGAGTGCCTACAATGAGCAGTTCTTC.

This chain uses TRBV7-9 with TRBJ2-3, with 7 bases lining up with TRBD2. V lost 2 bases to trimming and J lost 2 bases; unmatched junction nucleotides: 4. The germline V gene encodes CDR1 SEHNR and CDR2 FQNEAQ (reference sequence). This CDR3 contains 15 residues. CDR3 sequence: CASSLFGGYTDTQYF. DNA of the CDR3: TGTGCCAGCAGCTTATTCGGGGGGTACACAGATACGCAGTATTTT.

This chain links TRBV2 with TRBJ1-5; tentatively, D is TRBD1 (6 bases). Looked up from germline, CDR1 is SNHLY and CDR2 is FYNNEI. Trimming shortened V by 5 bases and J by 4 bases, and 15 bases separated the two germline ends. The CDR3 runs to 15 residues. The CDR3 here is CASSRLGQGNQPQHF. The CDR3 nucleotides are TGTGCCAGCAGTCGCCTGGGGCAGGGGAATCAGCCCCAGCATTTT.

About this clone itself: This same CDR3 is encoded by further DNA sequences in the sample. Written as DNA, the CDR3 is TGTGCCAGCAGTGAAGGGGGGGAAGTTCAGCCCCAGCATTTT. Amino acids: CASSEGGEVQPQHF. This rearrangement joins TRBV2 to TRBJ1-5; tentative D call: TRBD1 (5 bases). Trimming pared 1 base from V and 6 bases from J, leaving 10 bases between. This CDR3 contains 14 residues. Germline CDR1 reads SNHLY; CDR2 reads FYNNEI.

The CDR3 sequence: CARLPLGGVTDTQYF. The CDR3 DNA follows: TGTGCCAGACTGCCACTGGGGGGGGTGACAGATACGCAGTATTTT. This sequence joins TRBV7-9 and TRBJ2-3; 7 bases agree with TRBD2. CDR1 and CDR2 from the germline V gene are SEHNR and FQNEAQ (reference sequence). V shed 9 bases, J shed 3 bases, and the junction held 12 bases outside the gene matches. The CDR3 spans 15 residues.

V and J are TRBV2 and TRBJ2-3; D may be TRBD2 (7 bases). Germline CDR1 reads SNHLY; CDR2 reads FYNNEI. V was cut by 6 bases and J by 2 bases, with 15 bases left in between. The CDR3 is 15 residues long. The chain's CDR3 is CASSRGGGPTDTQYF. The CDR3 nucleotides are TGTGCCAGCAGCCGTGGCGGGGGCCCCACAGATACGCAGTATTTT. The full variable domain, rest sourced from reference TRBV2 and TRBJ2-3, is EPEVTQTPSHQVTQMGQEVILRCVPISNHLYFYWYRQILGQKVEFLVSFYNNEISEKSEIFDDQFSVERPDGSNFTLKIRSTKLEDSAMYFCASSRGGGPTDTQYFGPGTRLTVL.

The CDR3, as DNA: TGCGCCAGCAGCTCACAGGGGGCGAACACAGATACGCAGTATTTT. This translates into CASSSQGANTDTQYF. The V and J genes are TRBV5-1 and TRBJ2-3; 9 bases agree with TRBD1. CDR3 length equals 15 residues. Germline V gene lookup returns CDR1 SGHRS and CDR2 YFSETQ. Losses at the gene ends were 3 bases for V and 2 bases for J; bases not matched to a gene: 4.

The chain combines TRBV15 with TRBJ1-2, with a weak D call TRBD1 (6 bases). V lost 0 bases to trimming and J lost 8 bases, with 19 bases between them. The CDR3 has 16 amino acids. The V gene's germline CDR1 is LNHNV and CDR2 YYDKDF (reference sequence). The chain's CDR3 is CATSRDRGGSLTGYTF. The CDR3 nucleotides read TGTGCCACCAGCAGAGATAGGGGGGGGAGCCTGACGGGCTACACCTTC.

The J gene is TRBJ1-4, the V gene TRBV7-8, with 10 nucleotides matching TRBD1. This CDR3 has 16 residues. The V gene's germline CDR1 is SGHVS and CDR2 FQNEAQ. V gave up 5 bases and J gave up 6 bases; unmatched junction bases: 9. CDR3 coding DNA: TGTGCCAGCAGCGATCATACCGGGACAGGGGATGAAAAACTGTTTTTT. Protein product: CASSDHTGTGDEKLFF.

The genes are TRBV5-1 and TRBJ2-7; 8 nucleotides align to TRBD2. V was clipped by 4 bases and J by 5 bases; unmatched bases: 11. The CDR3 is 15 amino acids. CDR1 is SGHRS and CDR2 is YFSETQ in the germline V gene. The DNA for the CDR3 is TGCGCCAGCAGCCGGGAGGGCCGCACGGGACACGAGCAGTACTTC. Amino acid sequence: CASSREGRTGHEQYF.

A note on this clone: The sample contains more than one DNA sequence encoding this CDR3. CDR3 sequence: CASSFGANTEAFF. CDR3 DNA: TGCGCCAGCAGCTTCGGTGCGAACACTGAAGCTTTCTTT. V and J are TRBV5-1 and TRBJ1-1; the D is unclear. The germline gives CDR1 SGHRS, CDR2 YFSETQ. The CDR3 spans 13 residues. The ends were cut back, 2 bases at V and 1 base at J, with 6 bases in the middle. Full variable domain (remainder filled in from reference TRBV5-1 and TRBJ1-1): KAGVTQTPRYLIKTRGQQVTLSCSPISGHRSVSWYQQTPGQGLQFLFEYFSETQRNKGNFPGRFSGRQFSNSRSEMNVSTLELGDSALYLCASSFGANTEAFFGQGTRLTVV.

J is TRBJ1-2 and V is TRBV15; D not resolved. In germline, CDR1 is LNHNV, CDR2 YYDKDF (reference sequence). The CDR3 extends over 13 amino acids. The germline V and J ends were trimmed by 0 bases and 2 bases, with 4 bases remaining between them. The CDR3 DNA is TGTGCCACCAGCAGAGACGGGAACTATGGCTACACCTTC. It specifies CATSRDGNYGYTF.

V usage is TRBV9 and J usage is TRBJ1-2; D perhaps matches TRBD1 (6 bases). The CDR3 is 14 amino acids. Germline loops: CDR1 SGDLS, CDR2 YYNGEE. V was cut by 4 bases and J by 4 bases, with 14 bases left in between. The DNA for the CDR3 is TGTGCCAGCAGCTTAACGGACAGCTCCTATGGCTACACCTTC. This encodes CASSLTDSSYGYTF.

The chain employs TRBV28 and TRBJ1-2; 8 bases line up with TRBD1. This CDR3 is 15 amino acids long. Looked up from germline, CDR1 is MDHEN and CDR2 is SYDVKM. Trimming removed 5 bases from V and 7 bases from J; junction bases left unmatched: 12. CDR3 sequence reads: CASSPPDRGVLGYTF. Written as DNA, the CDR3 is TGTGCCAGCAGTCCACCCGACAGGGGTGTCCTTGGCTACACCTTC.

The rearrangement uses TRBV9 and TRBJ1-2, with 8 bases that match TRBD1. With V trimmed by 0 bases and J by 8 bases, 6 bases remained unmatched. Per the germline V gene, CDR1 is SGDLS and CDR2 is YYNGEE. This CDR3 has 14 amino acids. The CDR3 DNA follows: TGTGCCAGCAGCGTAGGGACAGGGCTTTCCGGCTACACCTTC. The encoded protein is CASSVGTGLSGYTF.

The CDR3 bases are TGTGCCAGCAGCCTAATCAACTATGGCTACACCTTC. Translated: CASSLINYGYTF. V usage is TRBV3-1 (or the pseudogene TRBV3-2) and J usage is TRBJ1-2; D gene ambiguous. The CDR3 length is 12 residues. Looked up from germline, CDR1 is LGHDT and CDR2 is YNNKEL (reference sequence). Trimming stripped 4 bases from V and 2 bases from J, with 5 bases between.

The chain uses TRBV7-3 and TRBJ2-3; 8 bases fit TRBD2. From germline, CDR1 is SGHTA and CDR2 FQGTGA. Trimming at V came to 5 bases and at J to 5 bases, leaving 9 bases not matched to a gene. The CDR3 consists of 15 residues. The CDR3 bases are TGTGCCAGCAGCAAATTACGGGGGGGCTTAGATACGCAGTATTTT. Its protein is CASSKLRGGLDTQYF. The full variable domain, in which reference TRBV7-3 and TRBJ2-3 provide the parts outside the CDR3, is GAGVSQTPSNKVTEKGKYVELRCDPISGHTALYWYRQSLGQGPEFLIYFQGTGAADDSGLPNDRFFAVRPEGSVSTLKIQRTERGDSAVYLCASSKLRGGLDTQYFGPGTRLTVL.

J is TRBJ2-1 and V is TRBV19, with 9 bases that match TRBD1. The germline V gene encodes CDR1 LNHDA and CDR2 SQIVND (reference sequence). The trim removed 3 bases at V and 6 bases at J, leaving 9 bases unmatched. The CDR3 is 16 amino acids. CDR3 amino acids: CASSIGTGMRGNEQFF. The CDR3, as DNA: TGTGCCAGTAGTATCGGGACAGGGATGAGGGGCAATGAGCAGTTCTTC.

The CDR3, as DNA: TGTGCCAGCAGCGTAGGTTGGCAGATCTCTGGAAACACCATATATTTT. Translation gives CASSVGWQISGNTIYF. This chain connects TRBV9 to TRBJ1-3; D unresolved. The germline CDR1 and CDR2 sequences are SGDLS and YYNGEE. Trimming pared 0 bases from V and 0 bases from J, leaving 10 bases between. This CDR3 comprises 16 residues.

The CDR3 here is CASSVGRRPTNEKLFF. In DNA form, the CDR3 reads TGTGCCAGCAGCGTGGGGCGGAGACCAACTAATGAAAAACTGTTTTTT. The chain combines TRBV9 with TRBJ1-4; the D gene is possibly TRBD1 (5 bases). CDR1 is SGDLS, CDR2 YYNGEE, per germline. The CDR3 has 16 residues. Trimming left V 2 bases short and J 0 bases short, with 11 bases between.

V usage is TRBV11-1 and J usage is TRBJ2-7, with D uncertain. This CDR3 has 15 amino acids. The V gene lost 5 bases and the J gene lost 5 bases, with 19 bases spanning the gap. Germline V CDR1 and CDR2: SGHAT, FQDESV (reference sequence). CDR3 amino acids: CASSNPDFPRDEQYF. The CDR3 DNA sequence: TGTGCCAGCAGCAACCCCGATTTCCCCCGGGACGAGCAGTACTTC.

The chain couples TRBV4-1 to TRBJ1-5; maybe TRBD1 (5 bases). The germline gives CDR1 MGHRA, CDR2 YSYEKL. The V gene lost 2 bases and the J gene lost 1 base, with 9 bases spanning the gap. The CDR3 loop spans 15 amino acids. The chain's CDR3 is CASSQTGESNQPQHF. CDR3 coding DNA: TGCGCCAGCAGCCAAACGGGGGAAAGCAATCAGCCCCAGCATTTT.

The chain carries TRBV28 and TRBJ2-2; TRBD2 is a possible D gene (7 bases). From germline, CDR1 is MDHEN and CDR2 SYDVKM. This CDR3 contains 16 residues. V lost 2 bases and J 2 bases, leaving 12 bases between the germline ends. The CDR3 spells CASSLRGGFNTGELFF. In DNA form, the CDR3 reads TGTGCCAGCAGTTTAAGGGGGGGGTTTAACACCGGGGAGCTGTTTTTT. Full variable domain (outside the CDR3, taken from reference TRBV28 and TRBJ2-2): DVKVTQSSRYLVKRTGEKVFLECVQDMDHENMFWYRQDPGLGLRLIYFSYDVKMKEKGDIPEGYSVSREKKERFSLILESASTNQTSMYLCASSLRGGFNTGELFFGEGSRLTVL.